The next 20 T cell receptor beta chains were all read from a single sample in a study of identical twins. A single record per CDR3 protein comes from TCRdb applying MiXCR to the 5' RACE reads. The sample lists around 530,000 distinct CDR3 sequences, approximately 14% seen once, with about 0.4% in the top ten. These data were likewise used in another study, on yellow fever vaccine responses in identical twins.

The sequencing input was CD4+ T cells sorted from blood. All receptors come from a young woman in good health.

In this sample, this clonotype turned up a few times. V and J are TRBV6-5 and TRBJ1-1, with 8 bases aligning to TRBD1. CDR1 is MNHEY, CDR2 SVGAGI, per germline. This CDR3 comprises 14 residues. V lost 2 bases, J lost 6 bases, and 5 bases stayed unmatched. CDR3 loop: CASSYRSGGAEAFF. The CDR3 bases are TGTGCCAGCAGTTACCGCTCAGGGGGCGCTGAAGCTTTCTTT.

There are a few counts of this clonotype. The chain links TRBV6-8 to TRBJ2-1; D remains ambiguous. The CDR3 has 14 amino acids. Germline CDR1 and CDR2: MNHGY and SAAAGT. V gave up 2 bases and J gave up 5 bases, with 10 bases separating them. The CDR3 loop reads CASSYPGMDNEQFF. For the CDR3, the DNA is TGTGCCAGCAGTTACCCAGGAATGGACAATGAGCAGTTCTTC.

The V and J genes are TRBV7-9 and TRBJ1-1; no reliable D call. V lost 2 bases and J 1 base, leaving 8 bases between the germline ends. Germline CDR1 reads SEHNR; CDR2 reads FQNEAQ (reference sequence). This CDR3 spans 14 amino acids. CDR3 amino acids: CASSLSQTNTEAFF. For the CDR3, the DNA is TGTGCCAGCAGCTTATCACAGACGAACACTGAAGCTTTCTTT.

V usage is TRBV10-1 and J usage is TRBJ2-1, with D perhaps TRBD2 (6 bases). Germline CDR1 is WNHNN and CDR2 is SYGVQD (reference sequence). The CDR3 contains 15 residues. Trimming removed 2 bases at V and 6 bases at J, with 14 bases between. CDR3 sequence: CASSEVTRTSNEQFF. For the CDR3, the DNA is TGCGCCAGCAGTGAGGTGACTAGGACCAGCAATGAGCAGTTCTTC.

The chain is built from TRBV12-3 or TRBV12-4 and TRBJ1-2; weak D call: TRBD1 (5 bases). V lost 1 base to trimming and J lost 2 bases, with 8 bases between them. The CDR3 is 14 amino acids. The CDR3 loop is CASSLDRRNYGYTF. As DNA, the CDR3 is TGTGCCAGCAGTTTAGACAGGAGGAACTATGGCTACACCTTC.

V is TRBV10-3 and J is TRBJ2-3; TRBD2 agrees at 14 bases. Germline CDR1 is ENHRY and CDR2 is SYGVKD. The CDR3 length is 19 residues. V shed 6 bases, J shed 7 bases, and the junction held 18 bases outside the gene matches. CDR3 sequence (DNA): TGTGCCATCAGCCATAAGACTAGCGGGGGGGCCCGAGCCAGGAATACGCAGTATTTT. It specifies CAISHKTSGGARARNTQYF.

In nucleotides, the CDR3 is TGTGCCACCAGTGACAGGTATAGCACAGATACGCAGTATTTT. Encoded protein: CATSDRYSTDTQYF. V gene TRBV24-1 combines with J gene TRBJ2-3; D unclear. Germline V gene sequence: CDR1 KGHDR, CDR2 SFDVKD. This CDR3 is built from 14 residues. V was shortened by 4 bases and J by 0 bases, with 7 bases between the two germline ends.

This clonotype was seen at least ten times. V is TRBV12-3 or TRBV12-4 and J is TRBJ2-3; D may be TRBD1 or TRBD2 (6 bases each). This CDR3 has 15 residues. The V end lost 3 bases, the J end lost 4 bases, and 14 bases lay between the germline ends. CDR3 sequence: CASSLTGGLPDTQYF. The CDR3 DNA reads TGTGCCAGCAGTTTGACCGGGGGCCTCCCAGATACGCAGTATTTT.

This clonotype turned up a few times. CDR3 in amino acids: CASSFTGGVGEKLFF. The CDR3 DNA reads as TGTGCCAGCAGCTTTACAGGGGGCGTGGGGGAAAAACTGTTTTTT. V and J are TRBV7-2 and TRBJ1-4; 9 bases fit TRBD1. The CDR3 is 15 residues long. With 3 bases clipped from V and 8 bases from J, the junction kept 7 bases outside the gene matches. Per the germline V gene, CDR1 is SGHTA and CDR2 is FQGNSA.

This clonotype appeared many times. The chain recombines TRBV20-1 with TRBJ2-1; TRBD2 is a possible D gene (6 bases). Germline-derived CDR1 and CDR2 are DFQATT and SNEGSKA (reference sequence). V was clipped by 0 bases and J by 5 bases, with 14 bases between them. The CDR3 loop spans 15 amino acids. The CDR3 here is CSARDFSGPDNEQFF. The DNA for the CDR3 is TGCAGTGCTAGAGATTTCAGCGGGCCAGACAATGAGCAGTTCTTC.

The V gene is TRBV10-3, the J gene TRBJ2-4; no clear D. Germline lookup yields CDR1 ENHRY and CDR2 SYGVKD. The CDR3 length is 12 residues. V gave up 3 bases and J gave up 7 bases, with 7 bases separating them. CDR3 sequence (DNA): TGTGCCATCAGTGACGGTTATAACATTCAGTACTTC. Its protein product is CAISDGYNIQYF.

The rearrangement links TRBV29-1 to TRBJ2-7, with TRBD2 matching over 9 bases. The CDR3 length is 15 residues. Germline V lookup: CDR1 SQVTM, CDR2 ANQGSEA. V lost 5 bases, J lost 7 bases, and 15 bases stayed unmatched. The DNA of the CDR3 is TGCAGCGTTCAACGGACAGAAGCGGGAGGAGGGGAGCAGTACTTC. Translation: CSVQRTEAGGGEQYF.

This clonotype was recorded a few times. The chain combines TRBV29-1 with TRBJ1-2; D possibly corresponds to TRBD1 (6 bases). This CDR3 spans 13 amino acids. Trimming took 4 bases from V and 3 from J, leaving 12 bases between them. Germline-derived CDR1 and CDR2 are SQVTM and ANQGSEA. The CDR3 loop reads CSVGGQGYYGYTF. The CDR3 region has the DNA TGCAGCGTTGGGGGTCAGGGGTACTATGGCTACACCTTC.

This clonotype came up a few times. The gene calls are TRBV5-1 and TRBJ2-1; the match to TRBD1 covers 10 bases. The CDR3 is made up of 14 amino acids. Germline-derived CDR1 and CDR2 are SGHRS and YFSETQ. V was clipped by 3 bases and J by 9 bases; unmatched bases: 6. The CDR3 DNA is TGCGCCAGCAGCTCCGGGACAGGGGTGGGTGAGCAGTTCTTC. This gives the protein CASSSGTGVGEQFF.

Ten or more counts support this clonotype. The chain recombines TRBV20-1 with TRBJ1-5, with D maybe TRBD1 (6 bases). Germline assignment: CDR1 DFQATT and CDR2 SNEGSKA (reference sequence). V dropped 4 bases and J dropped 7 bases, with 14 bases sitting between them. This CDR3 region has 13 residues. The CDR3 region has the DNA TGCAGTGCTACGACAGGAGGGGACCAGCCCCAGCATTTT. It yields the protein CSATTGGDQPQHF.

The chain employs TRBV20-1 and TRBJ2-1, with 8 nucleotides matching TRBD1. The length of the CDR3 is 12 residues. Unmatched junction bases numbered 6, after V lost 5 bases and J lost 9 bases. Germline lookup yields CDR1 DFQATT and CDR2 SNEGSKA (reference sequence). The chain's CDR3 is CSAGQGAGEQFF. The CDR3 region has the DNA TGCAGTGCTGGCCAGGGGGCGGGTGAGCAGTTCTTC.

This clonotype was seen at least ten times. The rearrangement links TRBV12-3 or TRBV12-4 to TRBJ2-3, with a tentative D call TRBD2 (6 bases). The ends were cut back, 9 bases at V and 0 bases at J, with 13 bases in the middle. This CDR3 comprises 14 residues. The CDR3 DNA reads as TGTGCCAGTCACCTGGGGGGTAGCACAGATACGCAGTATTTT. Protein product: CASHLGGSTDTQYF.

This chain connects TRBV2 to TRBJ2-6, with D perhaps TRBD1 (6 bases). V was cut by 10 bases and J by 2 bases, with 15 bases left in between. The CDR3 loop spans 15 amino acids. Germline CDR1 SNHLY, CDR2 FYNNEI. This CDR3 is CATKDQGTGANVLTF. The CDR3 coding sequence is TGTGCCACCAAAGACCAGGGGACTGGGGCCAACGTCCTGACTTTC.

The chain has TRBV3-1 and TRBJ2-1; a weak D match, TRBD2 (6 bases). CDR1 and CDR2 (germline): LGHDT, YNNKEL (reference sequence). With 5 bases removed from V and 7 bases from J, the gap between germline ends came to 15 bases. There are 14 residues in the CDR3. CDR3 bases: TGTGCCAGCAGCGCGCGGGGTCTAAAGAATGAGCAGTTCTTC. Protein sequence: CASSARGLKNEQFF.

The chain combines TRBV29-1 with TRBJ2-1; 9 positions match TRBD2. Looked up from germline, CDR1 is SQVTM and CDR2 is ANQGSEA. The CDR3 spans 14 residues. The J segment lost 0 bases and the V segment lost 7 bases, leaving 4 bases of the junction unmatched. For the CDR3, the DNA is TGCAGCGCCGGGACTAGCCTCTCCTACAATGAGCAGTTCTTC. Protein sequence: CSAGTSLSYNEQFF.